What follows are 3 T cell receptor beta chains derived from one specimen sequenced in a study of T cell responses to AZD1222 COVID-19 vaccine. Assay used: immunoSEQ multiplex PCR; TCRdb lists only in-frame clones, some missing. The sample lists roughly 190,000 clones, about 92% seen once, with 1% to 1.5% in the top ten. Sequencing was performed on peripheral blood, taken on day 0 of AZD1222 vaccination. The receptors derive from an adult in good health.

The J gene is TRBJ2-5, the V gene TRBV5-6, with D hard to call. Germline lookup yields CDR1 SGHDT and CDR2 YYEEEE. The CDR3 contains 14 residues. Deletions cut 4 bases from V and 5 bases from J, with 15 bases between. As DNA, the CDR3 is TGTGCCAGCAGCCTAAACCGTCCGTGGGAGACCCAGTACTTC. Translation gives CASSLNRPWETQYF.

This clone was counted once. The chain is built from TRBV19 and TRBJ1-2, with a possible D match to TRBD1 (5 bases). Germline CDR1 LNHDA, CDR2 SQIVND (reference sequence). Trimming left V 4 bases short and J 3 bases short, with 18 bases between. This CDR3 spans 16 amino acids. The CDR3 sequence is CASSTGLGGLDYGYTF. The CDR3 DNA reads TGTGCCAGTAGTACCGGCTTGGGGGGTCTAGACTATGGCTACACCTTC. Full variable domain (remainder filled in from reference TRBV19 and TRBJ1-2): DGGITQSPKYLFRKEGQNVTLSCEQNLNHDAMYWYRQDPGQGLRLIYYSQIVNDFQKGDIAEGYSVSREKKESFPLTVTSAQKNPTAFYLCASSTGLGGLDYGYTFGSGTRLTVV.

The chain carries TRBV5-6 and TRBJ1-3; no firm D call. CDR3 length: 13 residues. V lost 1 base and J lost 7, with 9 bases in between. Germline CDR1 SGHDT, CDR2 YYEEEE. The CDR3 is CASSLFLRNTIYF. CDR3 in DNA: TGTGCCAGCAGCTTGTTCTTGAGGAACACCATATATTTT.